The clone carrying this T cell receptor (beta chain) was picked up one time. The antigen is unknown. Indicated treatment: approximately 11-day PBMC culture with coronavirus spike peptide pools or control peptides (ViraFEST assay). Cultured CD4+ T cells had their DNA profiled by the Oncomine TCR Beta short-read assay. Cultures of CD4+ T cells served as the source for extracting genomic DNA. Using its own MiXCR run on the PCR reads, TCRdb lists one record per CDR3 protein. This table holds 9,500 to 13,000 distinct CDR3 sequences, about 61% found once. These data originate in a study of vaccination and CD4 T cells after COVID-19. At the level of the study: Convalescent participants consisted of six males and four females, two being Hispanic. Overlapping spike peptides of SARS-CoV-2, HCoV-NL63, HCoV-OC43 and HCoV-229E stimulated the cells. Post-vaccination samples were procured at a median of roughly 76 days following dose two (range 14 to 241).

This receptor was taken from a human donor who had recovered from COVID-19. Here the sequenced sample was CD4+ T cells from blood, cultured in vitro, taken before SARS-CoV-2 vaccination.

CDR3 residues: CASSPPTSTDTQYF. As DNA, the CDR3 is TGTGCCAGCAGCCCGCCGACAAGCACAGATACGCAGTATTTT. The chain is built from TRBV12-3 or TRBV12-4 and TRBJ2-3; no reliable D call. The germline V and J ends were trimmed by 6 bases and 0 bases, with 10 bases remaining between them. This CDR3 region has 14 residues.